These T cell receptor beta chains were read from a single sample in a study of control samples from healthy donors and cancer patients. Profiled with immunoSEQ multiplex PCR; TCRdb holds only in-frame clones, not every one. Of 90,000 to 130,000 clones in the sample, 70% to 85% were seen once. Sequenced input: blood. These receptors were taken from a man in his late teens or twenties in good health. The CDR3 runs from the conserved cysteine through the conserved F or W. Fields, in order: J gene, V gene, D gene, clone size, CDR3 DNA, CDR3 protein. D genes are given only for firm matches. Clone size is stated in some rows and not others, as once, few, many or a class when expanded.

TRBJ2-2,TRBV7-9,.,.,TGTGCCAGCAGCTTAGTGGGCAGGGGAACCGGGGAGCTGTTTTTT,CASSLVGRGTGELFF
TRBJ2-6,TRBV6-5,.,.,TGTGCCAGCAGTTACTCGGCAGCCTCTGGGGCCAACGTCCTGACTTTC,CASSYSAASGANVLTF
TRBJ1-1,TRBV27,.,few,TGTGCCAGCACCGATTCCGGGACACGGGGGATTACTTTCTTT,CASTDSGTRGITFF
TRBJ2-3,TRBV7-6,TRBD2,.,TGTGCCAGCAGCTTAGTCGGGGGGGCCAGCACAGATACGCAGTATTTT,CASSLVGGASTDTQYF
TRBJ1-2,TRBV6-5,TRBD1,.,TGTGCCAGCAGGAAGGGGACAGGGTCACACTATGGCTACACCTTC,CASRKGTGSHYGYTF
TRBJ2-1,TRBV30,TRBD2,.,TGTGCCTGGAGTAAACGGAGGGCGGGGGGGCTTTACAATGAGCAGTTCTTC,CAWSKRRAGGLYNEQFF
TRBJ2-1,TRBV9,.,.,TGTGCCAGCAGCGTAGACGGGGGCAGGTACAATGAGCAGTTCTTC,CASSVDGGRYNEQFF
TRBJ1-3,TRBV6-5,.,.,TGTGCCAGCAGCCGGACTGGAAACACCATATATTTT,CASSRTGNTIYF
TRBJ1-4,TRBV6-1,.,.,TGTGCCAGCAGTGAAGAGGGGGAGGCATATGAAAAACTGTTTTTT,CASSEEGEAYEKLFF
TRBJ1-2,TRBV5-6,.,.,TGTGCCAGCAGCTCCCCGGGCGCGCCTGTGGGCTATGGCTACACCTTC,CASSSPGAPVGYGYTF
TRBJ2-5,TRBV6-6,TRBD1,.,TGTGCCAGCAGTTTCGTGCGGACAGGAGAGACCCAGTACTTC,CASSFVRTGETQYF
TRBJ1-6,TRBV7-3,.,.,TGTGCCAGCAGCTGCTGTGGTCGGTACACATCCTATAATTCACCCCTCCACTTT,CASSCCGRYTSYNSPLHF
TRBJ1-1,TRBV9,.,.,TGTGCCAGCCAAGGGGGGGGCACTGAAGCTTTCTTT,CASQGGGTEAFF
TRBJ2-5,TRBV6-2/TRBV6-3,.,.,TGTGCCAGCAGTTACTCTCGGACGATCCAAGAGACCCAGTACTTC,CASSYSRTIQETQYF
TRBJ2-2,TRBV7-7,TRBD2,.,TGTGCCAGCAGCTCGCACCTAGCGGGGGGTAACACCGGGGAGCTGTTTTTT,CASSSHLAGGNTGELFF
TRBJ1-2,TRBV25-1,.,.,TGTGCCAGCAGTGGCCCTGGACGGACCTATGGCTACACCTTC,CASSGPGRTYGYTF
TRBJ1-3,TRBV9,TRBD1,.,TGTGCCAGCAGCCCCCACCTCTGGGACAGGAGCTCTGGAAACACCATATATTTT,CASSPHLWDRSSGNTIYF
TRBJ1-2,TRBV14,TRBD1,.,TGTGCCAGCAGCCAACGGACAGGGGGCTTTGGCTACACCTTC,CASSQRTGGFGYTF
TRBJ2-3,TRBV10-1,.,.,TGCGCCAGCAGTGATCCTGGAATGGTTGAGACGCAGTATTTT,CASSDPGMVETQYF
TRBJ2-7,TRBV15,.,.,TGTGCCACCAGCAGAGATATTGGGGGGAGAGACGAGCAGTACTTC,CATSRDIGGRDEQYF
TRBJ2-2,TRBV7-2,TRBD2,.,TGTGCCAGCAGCTCCGGACTAGCGGGGAACACCGGGGAGCTGTTTTTT,CASSSGLAGNTGELFF